The clone carrying this T cell receptor (beta chain) was detected a few times. Its antigen is unidentified. Pools of viral peptides were used by the ViraFEST assay to expand antigen-specific CD4+ T cells ahead of sequencing. Scientists isolated CD4+ T cells after a roughly 10-day culture period ended. Having tested negative for nucleocapsid antibodies, the vaccine recipients showed no prior SARS-CoV-2 infection. Half the medium was swapped for IL-2 medium on days 3 and 7. Produced via immunoSEQ multiplex PCR; TCRdb's table is partial and in-frame only. The sample includes over 60,000 clones, around 69% of them seen just once. This specimen belongs to a study of vaccination effects on CD4 cells after COVID-19. General study points: Researchers reported few convalescent patients and no early post-infection timepoints in the study.

The V and J ends lost 0 bases and 4 bases respectively, with 12 bases between them. The germline CDR1 and CDR2 sequences are MGHDK and SYGVNS. The CDR3 consists of 15 residues. The chain carries TRBV25-1 and TRBJ1-2; D is ambiguous. This sequence originates from a human donor who received a COVID-19 vaccine. Here the sequenced sample was CD4+ T cells from PBMCs cultured with HCoV-NL63 spike peptides, taken before COVID-19 vaccination. CDR3 sequence (DNA): TGTGCCAGCAGTGAATACGGGGTGGGGAGCTATGGCTACACCTTC. Translating it yields CASSEYGVGSYGYTF.